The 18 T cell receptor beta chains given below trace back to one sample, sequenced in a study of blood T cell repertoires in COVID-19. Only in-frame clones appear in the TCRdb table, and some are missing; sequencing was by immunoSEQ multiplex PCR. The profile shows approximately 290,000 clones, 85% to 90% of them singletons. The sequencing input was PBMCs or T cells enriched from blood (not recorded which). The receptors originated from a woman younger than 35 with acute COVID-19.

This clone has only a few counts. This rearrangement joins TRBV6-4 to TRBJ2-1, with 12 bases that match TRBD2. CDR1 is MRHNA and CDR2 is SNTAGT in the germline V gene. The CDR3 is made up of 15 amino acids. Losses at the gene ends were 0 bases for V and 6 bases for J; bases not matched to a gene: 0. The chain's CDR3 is CASSDSTSGSNEQFF. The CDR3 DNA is TGTGCCAGCAGTGACTCGACTAGCGGGAGCAATGAGCAGTTCTTC.

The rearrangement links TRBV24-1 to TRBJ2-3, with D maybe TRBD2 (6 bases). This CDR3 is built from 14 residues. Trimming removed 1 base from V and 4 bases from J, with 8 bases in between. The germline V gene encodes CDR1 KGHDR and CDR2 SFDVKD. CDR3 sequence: CATSDFWGADTQYF. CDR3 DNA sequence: TGTGCCACCAGTGATTTCTGGGGGGCAGATACGCAGTATTTT.

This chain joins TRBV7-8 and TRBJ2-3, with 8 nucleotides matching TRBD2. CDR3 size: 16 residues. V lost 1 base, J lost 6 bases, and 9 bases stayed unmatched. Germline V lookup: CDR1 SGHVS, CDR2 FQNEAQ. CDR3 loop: CASSLVALAARDTQYF. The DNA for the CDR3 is TGTGCCAGCAGCTTAGTCGCACTAGCGGCCCGGGATACGCAGTATTTT.

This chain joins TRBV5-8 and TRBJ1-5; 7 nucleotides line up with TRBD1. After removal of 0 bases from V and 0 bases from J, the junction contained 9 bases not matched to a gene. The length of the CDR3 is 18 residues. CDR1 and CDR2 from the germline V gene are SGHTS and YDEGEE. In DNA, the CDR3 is TGTGCCAGCAGCTTGGTCCGGGACAGCAAATATAGCAATCAGCCCCAGCATTTT. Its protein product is CASSLVRDSKYSNQPQHF.

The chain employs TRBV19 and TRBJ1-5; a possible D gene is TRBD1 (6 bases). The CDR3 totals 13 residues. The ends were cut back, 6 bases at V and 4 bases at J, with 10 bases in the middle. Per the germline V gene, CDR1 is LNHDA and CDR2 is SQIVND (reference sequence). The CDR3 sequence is CASSRQANQPQHF. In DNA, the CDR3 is TGTGCCAGTAGCCGACAGGCTAATCAGCCCCAGCATTTT.

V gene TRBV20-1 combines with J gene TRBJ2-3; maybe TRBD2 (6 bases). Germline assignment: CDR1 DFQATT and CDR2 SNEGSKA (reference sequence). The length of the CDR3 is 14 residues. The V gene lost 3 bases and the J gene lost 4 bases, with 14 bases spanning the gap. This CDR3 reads CSASVRGVADTQYF. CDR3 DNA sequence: TGCAGTGCTAGTGTGCGGGGAGTTGCAGATACGCAGTATTTT.

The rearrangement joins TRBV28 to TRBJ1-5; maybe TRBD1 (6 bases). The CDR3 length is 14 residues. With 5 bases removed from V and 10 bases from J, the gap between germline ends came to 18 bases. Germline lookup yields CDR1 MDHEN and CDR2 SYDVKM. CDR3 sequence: CASSPRGGGLPQHF. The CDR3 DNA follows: TGTGCCAGCAGTCCCCGGGGGGGCGGTTTACCCCAGCATTTT. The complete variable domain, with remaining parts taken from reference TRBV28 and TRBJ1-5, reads DVKVTQSSRYLVKRTGEKVFLECVQDMDHENMFWYRQDPGLGLRLIYFSYDVKMKEKGDIPEGYSVSREKKERFSLILESASTNQTSMYLCASSPRGGGLPQHFGDGTRLSIL.

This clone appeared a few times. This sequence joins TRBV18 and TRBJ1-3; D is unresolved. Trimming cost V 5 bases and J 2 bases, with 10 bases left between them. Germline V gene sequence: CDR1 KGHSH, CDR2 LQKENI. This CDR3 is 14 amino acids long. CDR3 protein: CASSIGRTGNTIYF. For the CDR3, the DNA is TGTGCCAGCTCAATAGGGAGGACTGGAAACACCATATATTTT.

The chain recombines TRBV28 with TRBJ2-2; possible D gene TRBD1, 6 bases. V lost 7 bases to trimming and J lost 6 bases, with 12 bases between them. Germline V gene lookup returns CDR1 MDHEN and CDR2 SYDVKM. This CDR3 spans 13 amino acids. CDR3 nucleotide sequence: TGTGCCAGCATCCTTAGGGGGTCCGGGGAGCTGTTTTTT. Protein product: CASILRGSGELFF.

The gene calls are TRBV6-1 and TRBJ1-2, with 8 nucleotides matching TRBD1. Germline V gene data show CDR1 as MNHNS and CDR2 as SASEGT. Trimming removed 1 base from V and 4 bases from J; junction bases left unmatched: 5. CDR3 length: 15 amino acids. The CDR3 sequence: CASSEGQGAVYGYTF. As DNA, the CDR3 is TGTGCCAGCAGTGAAGGCCAGGGGGCTGTCTATGGCTACACCTTC.

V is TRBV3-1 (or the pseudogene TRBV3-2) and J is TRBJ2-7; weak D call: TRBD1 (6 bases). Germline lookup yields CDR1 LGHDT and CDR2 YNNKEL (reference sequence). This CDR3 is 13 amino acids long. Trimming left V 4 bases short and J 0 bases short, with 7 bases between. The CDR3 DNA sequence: TGTGCCAGCAGCCGGACAGTCTCCTACGAGCAGTACTTC. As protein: CASSRTVSYEQYF.

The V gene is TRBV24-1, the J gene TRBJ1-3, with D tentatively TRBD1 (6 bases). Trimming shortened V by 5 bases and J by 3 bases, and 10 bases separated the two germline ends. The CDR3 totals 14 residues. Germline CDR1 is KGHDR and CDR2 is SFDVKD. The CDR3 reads CATSATGSGNTIYF. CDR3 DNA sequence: TGTGCCACCAGTGCGACAGGTAGTGGAAACACCATATATTTT.

The CDR3 protein is CASSPLAGTGGMDGYTF. The CDR3 DNA reads TGTGCCAGCTCACCTCTCGCCGGGACAGGGGGAATGGATGGCTACACCTTC. The chain links TRBV18 to TRBJ1-2; TRBD1 aligns across 11 bases. The CDR3 totals 17 residues. Germline trimming cut 3 bases from V and 6 bases from J; bases unmatched to any gene: 12. CDR1 and CDR2 from the germline V gene are KGHSH and LQKENI.

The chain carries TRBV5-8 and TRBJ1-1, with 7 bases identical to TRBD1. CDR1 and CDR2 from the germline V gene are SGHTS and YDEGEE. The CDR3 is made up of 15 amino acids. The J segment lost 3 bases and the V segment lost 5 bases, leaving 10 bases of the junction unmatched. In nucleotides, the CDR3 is TGTGCCAGCAGGTCCTACAGGGGTGGTGACACTGAAGCTTTCTTT. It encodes CASRSYRGGDTEAFF.

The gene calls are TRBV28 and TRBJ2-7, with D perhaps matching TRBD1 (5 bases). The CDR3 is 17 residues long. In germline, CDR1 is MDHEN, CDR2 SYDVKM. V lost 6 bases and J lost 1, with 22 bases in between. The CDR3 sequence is CASSLSVQGRWSYEQYF. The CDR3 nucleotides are TGTGCCAGCAGCCTTTCGGTTCAGGGAAGGTGGTCCTACGAGCAGTACTTC.

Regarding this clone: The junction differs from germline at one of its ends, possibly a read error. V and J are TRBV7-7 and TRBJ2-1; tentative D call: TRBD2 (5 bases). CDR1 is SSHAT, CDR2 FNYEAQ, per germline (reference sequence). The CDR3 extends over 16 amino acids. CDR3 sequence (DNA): TGTGCTAGCAGCTTAGAGGCGTCTAGCCCCCGAGATGAGCAGTTCTTC. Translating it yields CASSLEASSPRDEQFF.

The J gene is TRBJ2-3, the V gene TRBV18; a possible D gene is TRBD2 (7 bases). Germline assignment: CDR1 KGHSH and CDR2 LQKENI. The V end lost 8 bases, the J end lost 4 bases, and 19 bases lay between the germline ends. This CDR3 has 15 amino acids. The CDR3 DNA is TGTGCCAGCCGACCGGGGGGCGGTTTGCCAGATACGCAGTATTTT. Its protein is CASRPGGGLPDTQYF.

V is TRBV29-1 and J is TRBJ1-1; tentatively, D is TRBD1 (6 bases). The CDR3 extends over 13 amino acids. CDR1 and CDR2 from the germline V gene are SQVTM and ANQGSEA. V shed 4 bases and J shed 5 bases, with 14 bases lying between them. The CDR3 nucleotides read TGCAGCGTTGGGGTAGGGGGAGGGACTGAAGCTTTCTTT. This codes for CSVGVGGGTEAFF.